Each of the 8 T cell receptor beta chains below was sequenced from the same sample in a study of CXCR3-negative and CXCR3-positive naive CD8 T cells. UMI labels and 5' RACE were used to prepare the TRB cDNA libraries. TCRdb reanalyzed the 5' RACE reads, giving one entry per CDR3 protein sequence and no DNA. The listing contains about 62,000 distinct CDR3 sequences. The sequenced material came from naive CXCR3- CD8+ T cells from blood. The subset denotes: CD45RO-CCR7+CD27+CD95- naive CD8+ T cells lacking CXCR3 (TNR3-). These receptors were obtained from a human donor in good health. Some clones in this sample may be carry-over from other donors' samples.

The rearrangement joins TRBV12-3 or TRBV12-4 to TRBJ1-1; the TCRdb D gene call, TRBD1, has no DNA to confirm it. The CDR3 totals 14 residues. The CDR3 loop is CASSTPRGDTEAFF.

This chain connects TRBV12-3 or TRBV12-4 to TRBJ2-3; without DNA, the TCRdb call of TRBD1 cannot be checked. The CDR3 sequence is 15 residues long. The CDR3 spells CASRLVQGRTDTQYF.

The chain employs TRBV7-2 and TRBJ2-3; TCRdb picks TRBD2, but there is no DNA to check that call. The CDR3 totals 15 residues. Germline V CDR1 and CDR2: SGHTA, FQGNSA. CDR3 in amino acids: CASSTVSGEVDTQYF.

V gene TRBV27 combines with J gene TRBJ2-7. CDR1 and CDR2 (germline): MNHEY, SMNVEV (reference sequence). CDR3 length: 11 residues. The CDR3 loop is CASSFLGEQYF.

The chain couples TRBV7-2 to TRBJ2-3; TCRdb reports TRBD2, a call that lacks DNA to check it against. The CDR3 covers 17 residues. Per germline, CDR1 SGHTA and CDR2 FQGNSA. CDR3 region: CASTRVSGGPRTDTQYF.

Here the CDR3 reads CSPEERYGYTF. The J gene is TRBJ1-2, the V gene TRBV29-1. CDR3 length: 11 amino acids. The germline V gene encodes CDR1 SQVTM and CDR2 ANQGSEA.

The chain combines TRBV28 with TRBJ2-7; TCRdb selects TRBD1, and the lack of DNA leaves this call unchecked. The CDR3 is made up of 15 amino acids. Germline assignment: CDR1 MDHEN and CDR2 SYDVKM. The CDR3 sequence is CASSSTGTGVYEQYF.

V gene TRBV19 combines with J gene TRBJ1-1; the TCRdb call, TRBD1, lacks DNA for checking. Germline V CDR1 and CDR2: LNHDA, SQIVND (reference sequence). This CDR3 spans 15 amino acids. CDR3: CASSLQEGAPIEAFF.